This entry lists 10 T cell receptor beta chains sequenced from one sample in a study of T cells in localized non-small cell lung cancer. Libraries were prepared by immunoSEQ multiplex PCR; TCRdb keeps only in-frame clonotypes and omits some of them. Among about 60,000 clones listed, 75% to 90% were seen once. Sequences were derived from peripheral blood, sampled before any cancer treatment. All receptors derive from a woman aged 35 to 75 with stage I lung adenocarcinoma.

The chain combines TRBV7-6 with TRBJ1-2, with D hard to call. V was trimmed by 3 bases and J by 2 bases, leaving 16 bases between them. CDR1 SGHVS and CDR2 FNYEAQ come from the germline V gene. This CDR3 region has 16 residues. DNA of the CDR3: TGTGCCAGCAGCTTCGGTAGGGAAGTAAGGAACTATGGCTACACCTTC. Translated: CASSFGREVRNYGYTF.

This sequence joins TRBV19 and TRBJ1-4; TRBD1 matches at 7 bases. The germline V gene encodes CDR1 LNHDA and CDR2 SQIVND (reference sequence). The CDR3 has 14 residues. The trim removed 4 bases at V and 4 bases at J, leaving 3 bases unmatched. The CDR3 is CASSTGQHNEKLFF. The CDR3 coding sequence is TGTGCCAGTAGTACGGGACAGCATAATGAAAAACTGTTTTTT.

The chain uses TRBV13 and TRBJ1-2; TRBD1 aligns across 11 bases. V trimming: 5 bases; J trimming: 4 bases; junction bases outside the gene matches: 3. The CDR3 has 14 amino acids. CDR1 and CDR2 (germline): PRHDT, FYEKMQ (reference sequence). The CDR3 region is CASSEGTGGYGYTF. The CDR3, as DNA: TGTGCCAGCAGCGAAGGGACAGGGGGCTATGGCTACACCTTC.

This clone has only one observation. The genes are TRBV28 and TRBJ2-7, with 7 bases lining up with TRBD1. The ends lost 7 bases at V and 0 bases at J; junction bases unmatched: 9. The CDR3 extends over 15 amino acids. The V gene's germline CDR1 is MDHEN and CDR2 SYDVKM. CDR3: CASTAQGVSSYEQYF. The CDR3 DNA follows: TGTGCCAGCACTGCCCAGGGGGTAAGCTCCTACGAGCAGTACTTC.

The chain links TRBV19 to TRBJ2-4, with D possibly TRBD1 on 6 matching bases. The CDR3 covers 15 residues. Germline V gene lookup returns CDR1 LNHDA and CDR2 SQIVND (reference sequence). The V gene lost 5 bases and the J gene lost 3 bases, with 14 bases spanning the gap. The CDR3 here is CASSSPGHNKNIQYF. The CDR3 DNA reads as TGTGCCAGTAGTTCGCCGGGACACAACAAAAACATTCAGTACTTC.

The CDR3 coding sequence is TGCACCAGCAGCCAGGTGACTAGTGTGAACCTTGGCAATGAGCAGTTCTTC. Protein product: CTSSQVTSVNLGNEQFF. The V and J genes are TRBV1 and TRBJ2-1; TRBD2 reflects the table's D call only, with no check against the DNA. TRBV1 is recorded as a pseudogene. The CDR3 is 17 residues long.

The CDR3 loop is CASNGENTEAFF. The CDR3 DNA reads TGTGCCAGTAACGGGGAGAACACTGAAGCTTTCTTT. This chain links TRBV19 with TRBJ1-1; no clear D gene. The CDR3 is 12 residues long. Looked up from germline, CDR1 is LNHDA and CDR2 is SQIVND (reference sequence). Trimming left V 7 bases short and J 1 base short, with 7 bases between.

This sequence joins TRBV7-9 and TRBJ2-1, with D maybe TRBD2 (5 bases). This CDR3 region has 13 residues. CDR1 SEHNR and CDR2 FQNEAQ come from the germline V gene (reference sequence). Trimming left V 7 bases short and J 12 bases short, with 19 bases between. The CDR3: CASTPPPRGGQFF. CDR3 DNA: TGTGCCAGCACCCCGCCCCCCCGGGGTGGGCAGTTCTTC.

This clone was seen only once. V usage is TRBV18 and J usage is TRBJ2-4; maybe TRBD2 (5 bases). Germline CDR1 is KGHSH and CDR2 is LQKENI. This CDR3 contains 14 residues. V lost 3 bases and J lost 8, with 14 bases in between. CDR3 DNA: TGTGCCAGCTCACCTGTGGACTCCGTAGACATTCAGTACTTC. Translation: CASSPVDSVDIQYF.

A few counts support this clone. The chain is built from TRBV4-3 and TRBJ1-4, with 8 bases fitting TRBD1. The CDR3 contains 16 residues. Germline-derived CDR1 and CDR2 are LGHNA and YSLEER. V shed 4 bases, J shed 8 bases, and the junction held 12 bases outside the gene matches. CDR3 region: CASSLGQASSGEKLFF. The CDR3 bases are TGCGCCAGCAGCCTGGGACAGGCTAGTTCTGGGGAAAAACTGTTTTTT.